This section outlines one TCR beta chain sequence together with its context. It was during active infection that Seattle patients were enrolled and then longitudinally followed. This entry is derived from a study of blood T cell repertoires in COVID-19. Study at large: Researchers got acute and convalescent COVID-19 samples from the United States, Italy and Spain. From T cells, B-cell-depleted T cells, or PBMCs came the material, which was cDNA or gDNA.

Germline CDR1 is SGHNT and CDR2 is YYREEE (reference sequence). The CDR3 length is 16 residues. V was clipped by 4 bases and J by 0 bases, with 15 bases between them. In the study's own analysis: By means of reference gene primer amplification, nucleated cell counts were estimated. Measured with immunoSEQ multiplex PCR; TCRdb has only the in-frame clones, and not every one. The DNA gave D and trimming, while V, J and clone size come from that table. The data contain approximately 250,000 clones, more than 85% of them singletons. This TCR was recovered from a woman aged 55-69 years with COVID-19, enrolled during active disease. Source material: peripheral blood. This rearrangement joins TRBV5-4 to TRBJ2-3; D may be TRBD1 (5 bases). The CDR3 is CASSRSGKLSTDTQYF. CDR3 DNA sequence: TGTGCCAGCAGCCGGTCAGGGAAGCTTAGCACAGATACGCAGTATTTT.